Below, 6 T cell receptor beta chains from the same sample are listed, as sequenced in a study of T cell responses to AZD1222 COVID-19 vaccine. Assay: immunoSEQ multiplex PCR; the TCRdb copy retains only in-frame clones and omits some. The table records 100,000 to 150,000 clones, approximately 90% of them present only once. The sample consisted of peripheral blood, taken 28 days after the second AZD1222 dose. The receptors stem from an adult who received the AZD1222 COVID-19 vaccine.

V is TRBV9 and J is TRBJ2-7; D is ambiguous. With 0 bases removed from V and 1 base from J, the gap between germline ends came to 11 bases. This CDR3 contains 15 residues. The V gene's germline CDR1 is SGDLS and CDR2 YYNGEE. CDR3 nucleotides: TGTGCCAGCAGCGTAGACCCGGTACTTTCCTACGAGCAGTACTTC. Encoded protein: CASSVDPVLSYEQYF.

The CDR3 protein is CASSIWQYSSYNEQFF. The CDR3 coding sequence is TGTGCCAGTAGTATTTGGCAGTACAGCTCCTACAATGAGCAGTTCTTC. The chain joins TRBV19 to TRBJ2-1; D is uncertain. This CDR3 has 16 residues. Trimming cost V 3 bases and J 0 bases, with 12 bases left between them. The germline CDR1 and CDR2 sequences are LNHDA and SQIVND (reference sequence).

This clone was seen only a few times. V gene TRBV19 combines with J gene TRBJ1-2, with D perhaps TRBD1 (6 bases). In germline, CDR1 is LNHDA, CDR2 SQIVND (reference sequence). V shed 3 bases and J shed 5 bases, with 16 bases lying between them. CDR3 length: 15 amino acids. In DNA, the CDR3 is TGTGCCAGTAGTATCGTTGAGGGGGAGGGATATGGCTACACCTTC. Its protein product is CASSIVEGEGYGYTF.

The gene calls are TRBV2 and TRBJ1-4, with TRBD1 as a possible D gene (5 bases). The CDR3 spans 15 residues. Germline CDR1 reads SNHLY; CDR2 reads FYNNEI. Trimming pared 2 bases from V and 10 bases from J, leaving 17 bases between. CDR3 DNA sequence: TGTGCCAGCAGTGAAATGAATCAGGGTTTGGGAAAACTGTTTTTT. This codes for CASSEMNQGLGKLFF.

V gene TRBV10-2 combines with J gene TRBJ2-3; a possible D gene is TRBD1 (6 bases). V dropped 2 bases and J dropped 2 bases, with 8 bases sitting between them. In germline, CDR1 is WSHSY, CDR2 SAAADI. The CDR3 runs 14 residues. The CDR3 DNA reads as TGCGCCAGCAGTGAGGGACAGACCACAGATACGCAGTATTTT. It is translated as CASSEGQTTDTQYF.

V and J are TRBV6-1 and TRBJ2-7; D not certain. Germline CDR1 and CDR2: MNHNS and SASEGT. The CDR3 consists of 12 residues. The V gene lost 3 bases and the J gene lost 3 bases, with 6 bases spanning the gap. In DNA form, the CDR3 reads TGTGCCAGCAGTGATTCAGGCTACGAGCAGTACTTC. The encoded protein is CASSDSGYEQYF.